This entry lists 30 T cell receptor beta chains sequenced from one sample in a study of blood T cell repertoires in COVID-19. TCRdb's copy holds only in-frame clones and misses some; the assay was immunoSEQ multiplex PCR. The sample records tens of thousands of clones, more than 75% being singletons. The sample taken for sequencing was peripheral blood. Receptors originate from a man between 70 and 80 years old with active or convalescent COVID-19.

The chain is built from TRBV2 and TRBJ2-5, with D unclear. V lost 6 bases and J lost 5, with 13 bases in between. The CDR3 is 13 residues long. CDR1 is SNHLY, CDR2 FYNNEI, per germline. This CDR3 is CASRRYTRETQYF. The CDR3 DNA is TGTGCCAGCAGGCGATACACGCGGGAGACCCAGTACTTC.

This chain links TRBV6-5 with TRBJ2-2; D is perhaps TRBD1 (7 bases). Germline V gives CDR1 MNHEY, CDR2 SVGAGI. There are 14 residues in the CDR3. The germline V and J ends were trimmed by 8 bases and 1 base, with 11 bases remaining between them. The CDR3 coding sequence is TGTGCCAGCTATCAGGGGGGGAACACCGGGGAGCTGTTTTTT. Protein: CASYQGGNTGELFF.

The gene calls are TRBV5-8 and TRBJ2-7; perhaps TRBD1 as D (6 bases). Germline V CDR1 and CDR2: SGHTS, YDEGEE. Trimming took 6 bases from V and 6 from J, leaving 13 bases between them. This CDR3 spans 12 amino acids. Written as DNA, the CDR3 is TGTGCCAGCACCTGGCAGGGGACCGAGCAGTACGTC. Its protein is CASTWQGTEQYV.

The rearrangement joins TRBV4-3 to TRBJ1-5, with 7 bases fitting TRBD1. The CDR3 has 16 residues. With 0 bases clipped from V and 2 bases from J, the junction kept 4 bases outside the gene matches. Germline values: CDR1 LGHNA, CDR2 YSLEER. CDR3 sequence: CASSQDARGGNQPQHF. As DNA, the CDR3 is TGCGCCAGCAGCCAAGATGCCAGGGGGGGCAATCAGCCCCAGCATTTT.

The rearrangement links TRBV4-2 to TRBJ2-1; possible D gene TRBD2, 6 bases. The CDR3 extends over 15 amino acids. Trimming stripped 4 bases from V and 3 bases from J, with 13 bases between. The germline CDR1 and CDR2 sequences are LGHNA and YNFKEQ. The CDR3 DNA is TGTGCCAGCAGCCGCGGGACTCCTGACTACAATGAGCAGTTCTTC. Its protein product is CASSRGTPDYNEQFF.

This clone has just one count. The CDR3 does not close with the conserved phenylalanine or tryptophan, likely indicating a read error. The DNA is left out, because the CDR3 cannot be placed on it with certainty; the CDR3 is given as TCRdb lists it. V gene TRBV6-1 combines with J gene TRBJ1-2. The CDR3 extends over 15 residues, inclusive of both ends. The germline V gene has CDR1 MNHNS and CDR2 SASEGT. The CDR3 loop is CASSEAVESAQQLSE.

This chain uses TRBV5-8 with TRBJ1-4, with 8 bases identical to TRBD1. Germline lookup yields CDR1 SGHTS and CDR2 YDEGEE. V was pared by 4 bases and J by 2 bases, with 13 bases of the junction left unmatched. The CDR3 contains 18 residues. CDR3 loop: CASSPGAGGVPTNEKLFF. DNA for the CDR3: TGTGCCAGCAGCCCCGGGGCAGGGGGCGTCCCCACTAATGAAAAACTGTTTTTT.

This rearrangement joins TRBV7-6 to TRBJ1-5, with TRBD1 matching over 10 bases. Trimming cost V 5 bases and J 0 bases; bases outside gene matches: 7. The germline gives CDR1 SGHVS, CDR2 FNYEAQ. This CDR3 has 17 amino acids. CDR3 in DNA: TGTGCCAGCAGCCAGCGGACAGGGGGATTTAGCAATCAGCCCCAGCATTTT. Amino acid sequence: CASSQRTGGFSNQPQHF. The complete variable domain, with remaining parts taken from reference TRBV7-6 and TRBJ1-5, reads GAGVSQSPRYKVTKRGQDVALRCDPISGHVSLYWYRQALGQGPEFLTYFNYEAQQDKSGLPNDRFSAERPEGSISTLTIQRTEQRDSAMYRCASSQRTGGFSNQPQHFGDGTRLSIL.

The rearrangement links TRBV25-1 to TRBJ2-4; possible D gene TRBD2, 7 bases. V was cut by 5 bases and J by 12 bases, with 17 bases left in between. CDR1 is MGHDK and CDR2 is SYGVNS in the germline V gene. The CDR3 is made up of 13 amino acids. CDR3 sequence reads: CASSNSQGGGQYF. DNA of the CDR3: TGTGCCAGCAGTAACTCCCAAGGGGGGGGTCAGTACTTC.

The chain carries TRBV28 and TRBJ1-3; tentatively, D is TRBD1 (5 bases). V was shortened by 2 bases and J by 2 bases, with 10 bases between the two germline ends. From germline, CDR1 is MDHEN and CDR2 SYDVKM. CDR3 size: 15 residues. As DNA, the CDR3 is TGTGCCAGCAGTTTAGGCAGGGTTACTGGAAACACCATATATTTT. The encoded protein is CASSLGRVTGNTIYF. Full variable domain (remainder filled in from reference TRBV28 and TRBJ1-3): DVKVTQSSRYLVKRTGEKVFLECVQDMDHENMFWYRQDPGLGLRLIYFSYDVKMKEKGDIPEGYSVSREKKERFSLILESASTNQTSMYLCASSLGRVTGNTIYFGEGSWLTVV.

A single count supports this clone. This chain connects TRBV14 to TRBJ2-5; possible D gene TRBD2, 6 bases. Germline V gene sequence: CDR1 SGHDN, CDR2 FVKESK. CDR3 length: 16 amino acids. The V end was cut by 5 bases, the J end by 7 bases, with 23 bases between. CDR3 DNA sequence: TGTGCCAGCAGCTACGCAACCCCAGGGCCCGGGGGGACCCAGTACTTC. This encodes CASSYATPGPGGTQYF.

The genes are TRBV19 and TRBJ1-1, with D hard to call. V shed 4 bases and J shed 4 bases, with 19 bases lying between them. The CDR3 loop spans 16 amino acids. Germline assignment: CDR1 LNHDA and CDR2 SQIVND (reference sequence). The CDR3 here is CASSRELGGKSTEAFF. DNA of the CDR3: TGTGCCAGTAGTAGGGAGTTGGGAGGGAAGTCCACTGAAGCTTTCTTT.

This clone was detected a few times. The chain uses TRBV3-1 (or the pseudogene TRBV3-2) and TRBJ2-4; 7 bases line up with TRBD2. The CDR3 sequence is 14 residues long. Losses at the gene ends were 1 base for V and 4 bases for J; bases not matched to a gene: 1. The germline V gene encodes CDR1 LGHDT and CDR2 YNNKEL (reference sequence). Here the CDR3 reads CASSQGEGKNIQYF. The CDR3 DNA reads as TGTGCCAGCAGCCAAGGGGAGGGAAAAAACATTCAGTACTTC.

The chain combines TRBV7-9 with TRBJ1-3, with D unresolved. This CDR3 has 13 amino acids. V was cut by 6 bases and J by 4 bases, with 10 bases left in between. CDR1 is SEHNR, CDR2 FQNEAQ, per germline (reference sequence). The CDR3 DNA reads as TGTGCCAGCAGTTTGGAGGGAGGAAACACCATATATTTT. This gives the protein CASSLEGGNTIYF. The whole variable domain, remainder taken from reference TRBV7-9 and TRBJ1-3, is DTGVSQNPRHKITKRGQNVTFRCDPISEHNRLYWYRQTLGQGPEFLTYFQNEAQLEKSRLLSDRFSAERPKGSFSTLEIQRTEQGDSAMYLCASSLEGGNTIYFGEGSWLTVV.

The chain recombines TRBV30 with TRBJ1-6; 10 bases agree with TRBD1. With V trimmed by 3 bases and J by 7 bases, 3 bases remained unmatched. Germline loops: CDR1 GTSNPN, CDR2 SVGIG (reference sequence). The CDR3 length is 14 residues. CDR3 residues: CAWSRDRGNSPLHF. The CDR3 nucleotides are TGTGCCTGGAGCCGGGACAGGGGAAATTCACCCCTCCACTTT.

The chain combines TRBV25-1 with TRBJ2-4; possible D gene TRBD1, 5 bases. The V end was cut by 9 bases, the J end by 0 bases, with 9 bases between. The CDR3 has 13 amino acids. Germline values: CDR1 MGHDK, CDR2 SYGVNS. The CDR3 bases are TGTGCCAGTTCCGACAGAGCCAAAAACATTCAGTACTTC. It yields the protein CASSDRAKNIQYF.

The chain uses TRBV9 and TRBJ2-3; a possible D gene is TRBD1 (6 bases). Trimming left V 2 bases short and J 1 base short, with 8 bases between. From germline, CDR1 is SGDLS and CDR2 YYNGEE. CDR3 size: 14 residues. CDR3 residues: CASSVGARTDTQYF. As DNA, the CDR3 is TGTGCCAGCAGCGTGGGGGCCCGCACAGATACGCAGTATTTT.

This clone was seen just once. The CDR3 spells CASRARVGYEQYF. DNA for the CDR3: TGCGCCAGCCGAGCCAGGGTGGGCTACGAGCAGTACTTC. The V gene is TRBV5-1, the J gene TRBJ2-7, with a possible D match to TRBD1 (5 bases). The CDR3 is 13 residues long. V lost 7 bases, J lost 3 bases, and 14 bases lay in between. Germline V gene sequence: CDR1 SGHRS, CDR2 YFSETQ.

The chain is built from TRBV14 and TRBJ1-5; the D gene is possibly TRBD1 (6 bases). The CDR3 loop spans 15 amino acids. Germline lookup yields CDR1 SGHDN and CDR2 FVKESK. Trimming left V 4 bases short and J 4 bases short, with 14 bases between. The CDR3 region has the DNA TGTGCCAGCAGCCCCAAACCCACAGGGAATCAGCCCCAGCATTTT. Protein sequence: CASSPKPTGNQPQHF.

The chain links TRBV20-1 to TRBJ1-2; D not certain. The CDR3 consists of 11 residues. Germline V gene lookup returns CDR1 DFQATT and CDR2 SNEGSKA (reference sequence). With 2 bases removed from V and 8 bases from J, the gap between germline ends came to 9 bases. In nucleotides, the CDR3 is TGCAGTGCTAGACTACAGACCGGCTACACCTTC. Protein sequence: CSARLQTGYTF.

The CDR3 DNA follows: TGTGCCAGCAGCACCCGGGGCCCGGGCGGGACTAGCGGGAGTCGCAATGAGCAGTTCTTC. As protein: CASSTRGPGGTSGSRNEQFF. J is TRBJ2-1 and V is TRBV5-4, with 14 bases that match TRBD2. With V trimmed by 4 bases and J by 6 bases, 18 bases remained unmatched. This CDR3 is built from 20 residues. Germline lookup yields CDR1 SGHNT and CDR2 YYREEE (reference sequence).

This chain uses TRBV13 with TRBJ2-4; a possible D gene is TRBD1 (6 bases). Trimming took off 0 bases at V and 7 bases at J, with 7 bases between the two ends. This CDR3 is 13 amino acids long. Germline V lookup: CDR1 PRHDT, CDR2 FYEKMQ (reference sequence). CDR3 sequence reads: CASSLGQGNIQYF. The CDR3 DNA reads as TGTGCCAGCAGCTTAGGACAGGGTAACATTCAGTACTTC.

This clone showed up just once. Other DNA variants within this sample encode the same CDR3. This chain joins TRBV7-3 and TRBJ2-3; 9 bases map to TRBD2. Losses at the gene ends were 2 bases for V and 0 bases for J; bases not matched to a gene: 0. The CDR3 has 15 residues. The germline V gene encodes CDR1 SGHTA and CDR2 FQGTGA. The CDR3 region is CASSLAGGSTDTQYF. CDR3 nucleotides: TGTGCCAGCAGCTTAGCGGGGGGGAGCACAGATACGCAGTATTTT.

The CDR3 sequence is CASIPLIRGYYGYTF. CDR3 nucleotide sequence: TGTGCCAGCATCCCCCTGATAAGGGGTTACTATGGCTACACCTTC. This chain links TRBV6-4 with TRBJ1-2; maybe TRBD1 (5 bases). CDR1 is MRHNA and CDR2 is SNTAGT in the germline V gene. V lost 7 bases and J lost 3, with 18 bases in between. This CDR3 has 15 amino acids.

This clone showed up just once. CDR3 sequence (DNA): TGTGCCAGCAGCGGGACAGGGAGTTCTTTAGGGGCTTTCTTT. It is translated as CASSGTGSSLGAFF. The chain joins TRBV25-1 to TRBJ1-1; TRBD1 agrees at 9 bases. Germline CDR1 is MGHDK and CDR2 is SYGVNS. Trimming cost V 6 bases and J 11 bases; bases outside gene matches: 13. The CDR3 is made up of 14 amino acids.

This chain uses TRBV3-1 (or the pseudogene TRBV3-2) with TRBJ1-3, with unresolved D. The germline CDR1 and CDR2 sequences are LGHDT and YNNKEL (reference sequence). Trimming took off 0 bases at V and 1 base at J, with 10 bases between the two ends. The CDR3 is 16 amino acids. For the CDR3, the DNA is TGTGCCAGCAGCCAAGATCTTCCGGGGTCTGGAAACACCATATATTTT. This codes for CASSQDLPGSGNTIYF.

The chain combines TRBV20-1 with TRBJ1-2; D is undetermined. In germline, CDR1 is DFQATT, CDR2 SNEGSKA (reference sequence). Trimming shortened V by 6 bases and J by 1 base, and 3 bases separated the two germline ends. The length of the CDR3 is 10 residues. The CDR3 spells CSASNYGYTF. The CDR3 nucleotides are TGCAGTGCCAGTAACTATGGCTACACCTTC.

The rearrangement links TRBV6-5 to TRBJ2-1; 7 bases align to TRBD1. Germline-derived CDR1 and CDR2 are MNHEY and SVGAGI. J gave up 2 bases and V 9 bases, and 4 bases lay outside the gene matches. There are 13 residues in the CDR3. CDR3 residues: CASSGGTYNEQFF. The CDR3 region has the DNA TGTGCCAGTTCAGGGGGAACCTACAATGAGCAGTTCTTC.

The J gene is TRBJ1-3, the V gene TRBV18, with 9 bases fitting TRBD1. With V trimmed by 6 bases and J by 3 bases, 3 bases remained unmatched. CDR3 length: 14 residues. Germline CDR1 KGHSH, CDR2 LQKENI. This chain's CDR3 is CASSSGQGGNTIYF. Written as DNA, the CDR3 is TGTGCCAGCTCGTCGGGACAGGGTGGAAACACCATATATTTT.

V gene TRBV6-5 combines with J gene TRBJ1-6, with no clear D. This CDR3 is built from 15 residues. Germline V gene data show CDR1 as MNHEY and CDR2 as SVGAGI. Trimming took off 1 base at V and 7 bases at J, with 11 bases between the two ends. The CDR3 sequence is CASSYFEGGNSPLHF. Here the CDR3 DNA reads TGTGCCAGCAGTTACTTTGAGGGAGGCAATTCACCCCTCCACTTT.